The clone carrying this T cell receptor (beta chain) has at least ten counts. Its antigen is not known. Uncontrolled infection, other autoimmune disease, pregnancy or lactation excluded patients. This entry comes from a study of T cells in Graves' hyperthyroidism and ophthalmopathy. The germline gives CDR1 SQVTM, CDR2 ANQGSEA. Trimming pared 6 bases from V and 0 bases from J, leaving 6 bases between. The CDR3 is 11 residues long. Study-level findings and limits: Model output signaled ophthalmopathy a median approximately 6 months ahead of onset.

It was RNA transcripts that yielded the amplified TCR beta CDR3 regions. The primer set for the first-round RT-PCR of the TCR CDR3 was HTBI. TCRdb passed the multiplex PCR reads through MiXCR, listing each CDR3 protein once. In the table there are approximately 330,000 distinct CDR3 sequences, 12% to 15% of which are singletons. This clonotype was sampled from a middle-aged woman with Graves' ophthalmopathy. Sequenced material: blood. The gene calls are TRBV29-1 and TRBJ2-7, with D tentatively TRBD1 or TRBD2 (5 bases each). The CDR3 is CSVGDSYEQYF. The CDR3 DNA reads TGCAGCGTGGGGGACTCCTACGAGCAGTACTTC.